Sequencing of this T cell receptor beta chain was carried out in a study of T cell clones after liver transplantation. This clone is medium-sized. Antigen unknown. The protocol was immunoSEQ multiplex PCR, while the TCRdb copy is restricted to in-frame clones and leaves out a portion. The sample has approximately 25,000 clones; 55% to 75% are singletons. V lost 4 bases, J lost 0 bases, and 10 bases lay in between. Germline V gives CDR1 SNHLY, CDR2 FYNNEI. The CDR3 covers 15 residues. Study conclusions and caveats: In most of the 8 subjects, circulating graft-donor-reactive CD4 TCRbeta sequences fell significantly after transplant.

The chain uses TRBV2 and TRBJ1-5; D is perhaps TRBD1 (5 bases). This receptor was taken from a human donor who received a liver transplant. The input for sequencing was CD4+ T cells from blood, taken before liver transplant. CDR3 region: CASSVDSNSNQPQHF. CDR3 nucleotides: TGTGCCAGCAGTGTTGACAGCAATAGCAATCAGCCCCAGCATTTT.